This TCR beta chain was captured in a study of shared clonotypes between healthy human individuals. From germline, CDR1 is WSHSY and CDR2 SAAADI. CDR3 size: 12 residues. Trimming removed 8 bases at V and 2 bases at J, with 8 bases between. TCRdb's copy holds only in-frame clones and misses some; the assay was immunoSEQ multiplex PCR. This table holds some 2,000,000 clones, about 95% found once. CD8 cells classed as naive were CD45RO-negative and positively selected for CCR7, excluding terminally differentiated effector memory CD45RA+ cells. The V and J genes are TRBV10-2 and TRBJ2-3; no clear D gene. Material for sequencing was naive CD8+ T cells sorted from blood. This TCR was sampled from a man aged 18 to 35 in good health. CDR3 sequence reads: CASRDPTDTQYF. In DNA, the CDR3 is TGCGCCAGCCGAGACCCCACAGATACGCAGTATTTT.